The 21 T cell receptor beta chains reported below all come from one sample, sequenced in a study of shared clonotypes between healthy human individuals. This table comes from immunoSEQ multiplex PCR, and its TCRdb copy is limited to in-frame clones, with some not included. The sample records more than 2 million clones, 85% to 95% being singletons. The specimen sequenced was naive CD4+ T cells sorted from blood. Subset noted: CD45RA+ positively selected. These receptors all come from a man younger than 30 in good health.

The chain is built from TRBV28 and TRBJ2-7; D remains unclear. The CDR3 is 14 residues long. Trimming shortened V by 2 bases and J by 1 base, and 9 bases separated the two germline ends. Germline V lookup: CDR1 MDHEN, CDR2 SYDVKM. This chain's CDR3 is CASSLPSLSYEQYF. The CDR3 DNA follows: TGTGCCAGCAGTTTACCCAGTCTATCCTACGAGCAGTACTTC.

This clone has a single count. J is TRBJ2-1 and V is TRBV30, with no clear D. CDR3 length equals 13 residues. The germline V gene has CDR1 GTSNPN and CDR2 SVGIG (reference sequence). Between the trimmed V and J ends, which lost 2 bases and 5 bases, there was a span of 10 bases. The DNA of the CDR3 is TGTGCCTGGAGTCGTATAAGGGACAATGAGCAGTTCTTC. Protein product: CAWSRIRDNEQFF.

This clone has more than one count but fewer than ten. Other DNA sequences in this specimen translate into the identical CDR3. This rearrangement joins TRBV29-1 to TRBJ1-1, with D uncertain. The germline V and J ends were trimmed by 4 bases and 3 bases, with 6 bases remaining between them. The length of the CDR3 is 11 residues. Germline loops: CDR1 SQVTM, CDR2 ANQGSEA. CDR3 coding DNA: TGCAGCGTTGTCCGGGACACTGAAGCTTTCTTT. Encoded protein: CSVVRDTEAFF.

V gene TRBV28 combines with J gene TRBJ1-4, with 8 bases aligning to TRBD1. Germline loops: CDR1 MDHEN, CDR2 SYDVKM. Losses at the gene ends were 6 bases for V and 5 bases for J; bases not matched to a gene: 5. The CDR3 is 14 amino acids. The CDR3 spells CASSHRGKNEKLFF. The CDR3 DNA is TGTGCCAGCAGCCACAGGGGGAAGAATGAAAAACTGTTTTTT. Using reference TRBV28 and TRBJ1-4 for the parts outside the CDR3, the full variable domain is DVKVTQSSRYLVKRTGEKVFLECVQDMDHENMFWYRQDPGLGLRLIYFSYDVKMKEKGDIPEGYSVSREKKERFSLILESASTNQTSMYLCASSHRGKNEKLFFGSGTQLSVL.

A remark on this clone: The same CDR3 arises from other DNA sequences in this sample as well. This chain links TRBV7-9 with TRBJ2-5; D remains ambiguous. V was trimmed by 0 bases and J by 5 bases, leaving 1 base between them. Germline values: CDR1 SEHNR, CDR2 FQNEAQ (reference sequence). The CDR3 is 11 amino acids. CDR3 amino acids: CASSLAETQYF. CDR3 DNA sequence: TGTGCCAGCAGCTTAGCCGAGACCCAGTACTTC.

The chain joins TRBV7-8 to TRBJ2-7, with 9 nucleotides matching TRBD2. Per the germline V gene, CDR1 is SGHVS and CDR2 is FQNEAQ. There are 13 residues in the CDR3. Trimming at V came to 5 bases and at J to 6 bases, leaving 5 bases not matched to a gene. The CDR3 reads CASSLSGGPEQYF. As DNA, the CDR3 is TGTGCCAGCAGCCTTAGCGGGGGACCCGAGCAGTACTTC.

The chain joins TRBV7-9 to TRBJ2-1; 13 positions match TRBD2. After removal of 6 bases from V and 6 bases from J, the junction contained 8 bases not matched to a gene. Germline V gives CDR1 SEHNR, CDR2 FQNEAQ (reference sequence). This CDR3 region has 16 residues. CDR3 DNA sequence: TGTGCCAGCAGATCTTCCGGGACTAGCGGGGCCAATGAGCAGTTCTTC. It yields the protein CASRSSGTSGANEQFF.

The rearrangement joins TRBV13 to TRBJ2-2; no firm D call. The CDR3 contains 12 residues. The germline CDR1 and CDR2 sequences are PRHDT and FYEKMQ (reference sequence). V lost 5 bases and J lost 2, with 3 bases in between. In DNA form, the CDR3 reads TGTGCCAGCAGCCTCAACACCGGGGAGCTGTTTTTT. Its translation: CASSLNTGELFF.

This chain links TRBV19 with TRBJ2-1, with a weak D call TRBD2 (5 bases). From germline, CDR1 is LNHDA and CDR2 SQIVND (reference sequence). CDR3 length equals 13 residues. Trimming took 5 bases from V and 12 from J, leaving 17 bases between them. The CDR3 region is CASSLQGSRAQFF. CDR3 coding DNA: TGTGCCAGTAGTTTACAAGGGAGCCGGGCGCAGTTCTTC. The entire variable domain, with the rest obtained from reference TRBV19 and TRBJ2-1, is as follows: DGGITQSPKYLFRKEGQNVTLSCEQNLNHDAMYWYRQDPGQGLRLIYYSQIVNDFQKGDIAEGYSVSREKKESFPLTVTSAQKNPTAFYLCASSLQGSRAQFFGPGTRLTVL.

J is TRBJ1-1 and V is TRBV5-1; D uncertain. This CDR3 contains 13 residues. V was pared by 4 bases and J by 4 bases, with 11 bases between. Germline V gene sequence: CDR1 SGHRS, CDR2 YFSETQ. CDR3 DNA sequence: TGCGCCAGCAGCGGAACCGGAGGCACTGAAGCTTTCTTT. Translated: CASSGTGGTEAFF.

V gene TRBV9 combines with J gene TRBJ1-1, with D possibly matching TRBD1 (6 bases). This CDR3 has 14 amino acids. V shed 4 bases and J shed 1 base, with 11 bases lying between them. CDR1 is SGDLS, CDR2 YYNGEE, per germline. DNA of the CDR3: TGTGCCAGCAGCCCCGGACAGACGAACACTGAAGCTTTCTTT. Translating gives CASSPGQTNTEAFF.

The chain carries TRBV15 and TRBJ1-5; D possibly corresponds to TRBD1 (5 bases). V lost 2 bases to trimming and J lost 4 bases, with 9 bases between them. The CDR3 has 14 residues. The germline gives CDR1 LNHNV, CDR2 YYDKDF (reference sequence). The CDR3 spells CATSRSGMNQPQHF. The CDR3 coding sequence is TGTGCCACCAGCAGATCAGGGATGAATCAGCCCCAGCATTTT.

This chain uses TRBV29-1 with TRBJ2-5, with TRBD1 matching 7 bases. This CDR3 region has 14 residues. V was pared by 6 bases and J by 1 base, with 8 bases of the junction left unmatched. The V gene's germline CDR1 is SQVTM and CDR2 ANQGSEA. CDR3 region: CSVRDRTTQETQYF. The DNA of the CDR3 is TGCAGCGTCCGGGACAGAACTACCCAAGAGACCCAGTACTTC. The entire variable domain, with the rest obtained from reference TRBV29-1 and TRBJ2-5, is as follows: SAVISQKPSRDICQRGTSLTIQCQVDSQVTMMFWYRQQPGQSLTLIATANQGSEATYESGFVIDKFPISRPNLTFSTLTVSNMSPEDSSIYLCSVRDRTTQETQYFGPGTRLLVL.

V gene TRBV5-1 combines with J gene TRBJ2-2, with 10 bases aligning to TRBD1. The CDR3 consists of 17 residues. The germline V gene has CDR1 SGHRS and CDR2 YFSETQ. The trim removed 0 bases at V and 4 bases at J, leaving 6 bases unmatched. The CDR3, as DNA: TGCGCCAGCAGCTTGGAAGGACAGGGGGAGAGCACCGGGGAGCTGTTTTTT. This sequence encodes CASSLEGQGESTGELFF.

As to this clone: Different DNA sequences within this sample yield the same CDR3. This chain uses TRBV9 with TRBJ2-5; maybe TRBD1 (6 bases). The germline V gene encodes CDR1 SGDLS and CDR2 YYNGEE. Trimming took 0 bases from V and 2 from J, leaving 14 bases between them. There are 16 residues in the CDR3. The CDR3 DNA sequence: TGTGCCAGCAGCGTAGGTGGGGGCGGAGCACAAGAGACCCAGTACTTC. It specifies CASSVGGGGAQETQYF.

As DNA, the CDR3 is TGTGCCAGCAGCCCGCAGAGGGGGCCCTATGGCTACACCTTC. Protein sequence: CASSPQRGPYGYTF. The V and J genes are TRBV5-8 and TRBJ1-2; 7 bases fit TRBD1. In germline, CDR1 is SGHTS, CDR2 YDEGEE. This CDR3 has 14 amino acids. V shed 4 bases and J 4 bases; nucleotides not matched to a gene: 7.

The rearrangement uses TRBV5-1 and TRBJ2-3; 9 bases match TRBD1. The trim removed 0 bases at V and 5 bases at J, leaving 4 bases unmatched. The CDR3 totals 15 residues. CDR1 and CDR2 from the germline V gene are SGHRS and YFSETQ. In DNA, the CDR3 is TGCGCCAGCAGCTTGGAAAGGACAGGGGAAGATACGCAGTATTTT. Translating gives CASSLERTGEDTQYF. Using reference TRBV5-1 and TRBJ2-3 for the parts outside the CDR3, the full variable domain is KAGVTQTPRYLIKTRGQQVTLSCSPISGHRSVSWYQQTPGQGLQFLFEYFSETQRNKGNFPGRFSGRQFSNSRSEMNVSTLELGDSALYLCASSLERTGEDTQYFGPGTRLTVL.

This chain uses TRBV9 with TRBJ1-2, with D perhaps matching TRBD1 (5 bases). Per germline, CDR1 SGDLS and CDR2 YYNGEE. V was trimmed by 4 bases and J by 4 bases, leaving 14 bases between them. The CDR3 spans 14 residues. The CDR3 bases are TGTGCCAGCAGCCCCAACTCGCAGGGCTATGGCTACACCTTC. Translating it yields CASSPNSQGYGYTF.

The chain links TRBV27 to TRBJ1-2; 7 bases fit TRBD1. The CDR3 has 14 residues. The V segment lost 5 bases and the J segment 4 bases; nucleotides outside the gene matches: 7. Germline V CDR1 and CDR2: MNHEY, SMNVEV (reference sequence). The CDR3 loop is CASSRSGQFYGYTF. The CDR3 nucleotides read TGTGCCAGCAGTCGTTCGGGACAGTTCTATGGCTACACCTTC.

The chain employs TRBV5-1 and TRBJ2-2; D is ambiguous. This CDR3 region has 14 residues. The V gene lost 0 bases and the J gene lost 7 bases, with 10 bases spanning the gap. CDR1 is SGHRS, CDR2 YFSETQ, per germline. The CDR3 nucleotides read TGCGCCAGCAGCTTGGGCCAGCCGAACGGGGAGCTGTTTTTT. The encoded protein is CASSLGQPNGELFF.

Turning to this clone: The sample carries other DNA sequences with the same CDR3. CDR3 protein: CAINGQGATDTQYF. In DNA, the CDR3 is TGTGCCATCAATGGACAGGGGGCAACAGATACGCAGTATTTT. J is TRBJ2-3 and V is TRBV10-3, with TRBD1 matching 11 bases. Per the germline V gene, CDR1 is ENHRY and CDR2 is SYGVKD. V lost 7 bases and J lost 3; bases outside the gene matches: 3. This CDR3 contains 14 residues.